This is a list of T cell receptor beta chains from one sample in a study of blood T cell repertoires in COVID-19. Here immunoSEQ multiplex PCR was the method, and the copy in TCRdb shows in-frame clones only, minus some. The sample has 250,000 to 300,000 clones, around 86% seen once. Sequencing was performed on PBMCs or T cells enriched from blood (not recorded which). Receptors originate from a woman between 40 and 55 years old who had recovered from COVID-19. CDR3s leave out the opening cysteine and the closing phenylalanine or tryptophan.

length,V,CDR3
11,TRBV12-3/TRBV12-4,ASSLGSVTEAF
13,TRBV27,ASSLSVGVNTEAF
13,TRBV25-1,ASSATGGDGQPQH
15,TRBV5-4,ASSPPVGQITNTEAF
13,TRBV7-8,ASSPWTVSSGELF
13,TRBV7-6,ASSPLSGGLSPLH
14,TRBV3-1/TRBV3-2,ASSQVRSGSYNEQF
13,TRBV5-8,ASSTPGQLTDTQY
17,TRBV21-1,ASSKERTSGGAFSDTQY
10,TRBV9,ASSARTDTQY
12,TRBV5-5,ASSPGTEDYGYT
13,TRBV5-4,ASSSGNSGANVLT
14,TRBV4-3,ASSQETGAAYYGYT
13,TRBV6-2/TRBV6-3,ASSFGGLAGVEQY
11,TRBV30,AWTDIPMGGYT
15,TRBV6-1,ASSELGGNKGNQPQH
14,TRBV19,ASSIDLRVNTGELF
11,TRBV30,AWKRYSGNTIY
12,TRBV4-3,ASSQDRFNQPQH
13,TRBV6-6,ASSYGGGNNSPLH
11,TRBV7-9,ASSSSGDLEQY
14,TRBV2,ASTGTTGASTGELF
12,TRBV6-5,ASSLQGAQETQH
13,TRBV6-6,ASSYGSSYNSPLH
11,TRBV5-4,ASSPQGFNEQF
12,TRBV7-3,ASSLMGQNTEAF
11,TRBV5-5,ASSSPSTLEAF
11,TRBV19,ASSPTGNTEAF
16,TRBV6-2/TRBV6-3,ASSYGIQGSPRGDTQY
13,TRBV5-1,ASSLYFQDLYEQY
13,TRBV7-3,ASSLRPGSYNEQF
14,TRBV30,AWSVQVAIQYYEQY
12,TRBV5-1,ASSLLQVGTEAF
14,TRBV3-1/TRBV3-2,ASSQDGTGRYSPLH
11,TRBV2,ASSPDRDSIQY
12,TRBV11-2,ASSPGSSNYGYT
18,TRBV28,ASSQDTRGTGGRSSYEQY
16,TRBV3-1/TRBV3-2,ASSQAIKRVRGTDTQY
15,TRBV30,AYSNVGQGAPDYGYT
13,TRBV18,ASSPRWNRDHGYT
11,TRBV27,ASSLLSGYGYT
11,TRBV12-3/TRBV12-4,ASTPSGGREAF
14,TRBV7-2,ASSLSEGRANEKLF
14,TRBV7-8,ASSLSRVSRTDTQY
14,TRBV30,AWSGKDRGNQETQY
11,TRBV7-9,ASSPSQRSAQY
12,TRBV19,ASMFGLMNTEAF
15,TRBV4-1,ASSQEGMTGANYGYT
13,TRBV27,ASSTPRIGAFEQY
11,TRBV25-1,ASSLGGGYGYT
13,TRBV19,ASRLRGGAQETQY
12,TRBV3-1/TRBV3-2,ASSPGTAGNTIY
14,TRBV18,ASSLLAGRNTGELF
15,TRBV18,ASSPAETGLPLAEAF
15,TRBV23-1,ASSPTHRTGGHYEQY
17,TRBV9,ASSVAATTGTGLSGELF
12,TRBV12-5,ASGFVRGHTEAF